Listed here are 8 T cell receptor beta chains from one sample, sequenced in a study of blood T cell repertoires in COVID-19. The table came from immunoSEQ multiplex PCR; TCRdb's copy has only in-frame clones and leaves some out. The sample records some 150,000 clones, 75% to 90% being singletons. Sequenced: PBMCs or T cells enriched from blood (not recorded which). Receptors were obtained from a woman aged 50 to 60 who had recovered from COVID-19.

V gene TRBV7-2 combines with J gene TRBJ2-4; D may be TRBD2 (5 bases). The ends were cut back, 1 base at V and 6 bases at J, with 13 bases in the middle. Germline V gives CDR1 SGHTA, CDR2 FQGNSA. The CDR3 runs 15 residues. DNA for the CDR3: TGTGCCAGCAGCTTAGGTGCGGGCCGGGGAAACATTCAGTACTTC. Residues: CASSLGAGRGNIQYF.

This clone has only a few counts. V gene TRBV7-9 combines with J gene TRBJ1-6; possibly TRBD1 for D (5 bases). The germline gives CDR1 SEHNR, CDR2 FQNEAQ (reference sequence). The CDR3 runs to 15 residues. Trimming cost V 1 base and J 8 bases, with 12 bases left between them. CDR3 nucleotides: TGTGCCAGCAGCTTAGGTCGGGTAGGGGATTCACCCCTCCACTTT. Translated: CASSLGRVGDSPLHF.

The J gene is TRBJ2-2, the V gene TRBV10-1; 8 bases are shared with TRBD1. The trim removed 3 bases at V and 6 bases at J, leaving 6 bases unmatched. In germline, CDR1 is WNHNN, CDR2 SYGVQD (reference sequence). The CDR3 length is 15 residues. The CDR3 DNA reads TGCGCCAGCAGTGACGAGACAGGGGACTCCGGGGAGCTGTTTTTT. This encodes CASSDETGDSGELFF.

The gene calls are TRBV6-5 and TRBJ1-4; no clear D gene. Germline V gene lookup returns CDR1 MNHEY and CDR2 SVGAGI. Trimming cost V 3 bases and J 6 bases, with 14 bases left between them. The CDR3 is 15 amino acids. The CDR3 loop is CASSYGGIGDEKLFF. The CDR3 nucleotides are TGTGCCAGCAGTTATGGCGGGATTGGAGATGAAAAACTGTTTTTT.

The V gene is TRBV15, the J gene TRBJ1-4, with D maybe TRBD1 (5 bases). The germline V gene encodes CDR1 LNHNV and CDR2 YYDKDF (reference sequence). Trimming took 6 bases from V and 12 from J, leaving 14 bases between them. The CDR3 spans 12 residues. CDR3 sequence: CATRAGNLELFF. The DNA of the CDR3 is TGTGCCACCAGAGCAGGGAACCTAGAACTGTTTTTT. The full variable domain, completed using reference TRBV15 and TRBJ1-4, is DAMVIQNPRYQVTQFGKPVTLSCSQTLNHNVMYWYQQKSSQAPKLLFHYYDKDFNNEADTPDNFQSRRPNTSFCFLDIRSPGLGDTAMYLCATRAGNLELFFGSGTQLSVL.

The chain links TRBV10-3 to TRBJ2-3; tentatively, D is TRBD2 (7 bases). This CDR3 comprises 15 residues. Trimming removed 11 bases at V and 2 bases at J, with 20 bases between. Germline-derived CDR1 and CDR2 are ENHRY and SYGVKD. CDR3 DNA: TGTGCCTCGAACCGGGGGGCGGGAACCACAGATACGCAGTATTTT. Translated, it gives CASNRGAGTTDTQYF.

This chain's CDR3 is CASSLANQETQYF. The CDR3 DNA is TGTGCCAGCTCACTAGCGAACCAAGAGACCCAGTACTTC. The gene calls are TRBV18 and TRBJ2-5; possibly TRBD2 for D (5 bases). Looked up from germline, CDR1 is KGHSH and CDR2 is LQKENI. Trimming stripped 4 bases from V and 0 bases from J, with 6 bases between. The CDR3 is 13 amino acids.

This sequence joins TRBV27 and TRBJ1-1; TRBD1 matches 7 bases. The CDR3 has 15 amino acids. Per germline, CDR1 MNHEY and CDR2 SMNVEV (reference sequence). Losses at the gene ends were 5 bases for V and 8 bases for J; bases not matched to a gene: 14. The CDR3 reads CASSTYRGPTGEAFF. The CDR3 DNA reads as TGTGCCAGCAGTACTTACAGGGGCCCAACCGGGGAAGCTTTCTTT.